Shown below are 21 T cell receptor beta chains from a single sample sequenced in a study of response to subunit inactivated influenza vaccine. TCRdb used MiXCR to reprocess the RT-PCR reads, holding one entry per CDR3 protein. The sample includes approximately 570,000 distinct CDR3 sequences, less than 8% of them seen just once. The sample consisted of PBMCs from blood, taken less than 30 months after vaccination. The receptors were gathered from a man in his fifties or sixties who received an inactivated influenza vaccine.

This clonotype has only a few counts. The rearrangement uses TRBV4-3 and TRBJ1-4; D gene unclear. The germline V gene has CDR1 LGHNA and CDR2 YSLEER. CDR3 size: 18 residues. V shed 1 base and J shed 4 bases, with 19 bases lying between them. CDR3 protein: CASSQVASVGGRNEKLFF. For the CDR3, the DNA is TGCGCCAGCAGCCAAGTGGCTTCCGTCGGAGGCCGTAATGAAAAACTGTTTTTT.

This clonotype was detected ten times or more. The J gene is TRBJ2-1, the V gene TRBV4-3; D is undetermined. The V and J ends lost 0 bases and 6 bases respectively, with 12 bases between them. Germline V CDR1 and CDR2: LGHNA, YSLEER. The CDR3 loop spans 15 amino acids. As DNA, the CDR3 is TGCGCCAGCAGCCAAGACCCTCCCGCGCTCAATGAGCAGTTCTTC. Protein: CASSQDPPALNEQFF.

In this sample, this clonotype turned up a few times. V and J are TRBV11-2 and TRBJ2-5; D ambiguous. The CDR3 has 14 residues. In germline, CDR1 is SGHAT, CDR2 FQNNGV. V was trimmed by 1 base and J by 2 bases, leaving 8 bases between them. The CDR3 DNA reads TGTGCCAGCAGCTTAGTTTCCCCTCAAGAGACCCAGTACTTC. Amino acids: CASSLVSPQETQYF.

In its sample, this clonotype was seen many times. The rearrangement joins TRBV6-1 to TRBJ2-2; possible D gene TRBD1, 6 bases. CDR1 is MNHNS and CDR2 is SASEGT in the germline V gene. Trimming stripped 6 bases from V and 4 bases from J, with 9 bases between. The CDR3 has 13 residues. Here the CDR3 reads CASSRTATGELFF. CDR3 in DNA: TGTGCCAGCAGCCGGACAGCCACCGGGGAGCTGTTTTTT.

CDR3 sequence reads: CASSPRGLTGGFKTQYF. The CDR3 DNA reads as TGTGCCAGCAGTCCACGGGGTTTAACAGGGGGTTTTAAGACCCAGTACTTC. The chain has TRBV28 and TRBJ2-5, with TRBD1 matching over 8 bases. The V gene's germline CDR1 is MDHEN and CDR2 SYDVKM. The length of the CDR3 is 17 residues. With 5 bases clipped from V and 6 bases from J, the junction kept 17 bases outside the gene matches. The full variable domain, rest sourced from reference TRBV28 and TRBJ2-5, is DVKVTQSSRYLVKRTGEKVFLECVQDMDHENMFWYRQDPGLGLRLIYFSYDVKMKEKGDIPEGYSVSREKKERFSLILESASTNQTSMYLCASSPRGLTGGFKTQYFGPGTRLLVL.

The chain combines TRBV20-1 with TRBJ2-3, with 10 bases matching TRBD2. The CDR3 has 21 amino acids. The V gene's germline CDR1 is DFQATT and CDR2 SNEGSKA (reference sequence). The V and J ends lost 0 bases and 0 bases, in that order; junction bases with no gene match: 18. Here the CDR3 reads CSARDLLGSSGRKGSTDTQYF. The CDR3 nucleotides read TGCAGTGCTAGAGATCTCCTAGGGTCTAGCGGGAGAAAAGGGAGCACAGATACGCAGTATTTT.

The genes are TRBV4-3 and TRBJ2-7; a possible D gene is TRBD1 (5 bases). The germline V and J ends were trimmed by 6 bases and 6 bases, with 18 bases remaining between them. Germline V gene data show CDR1 as LGHNA and CDR2 as YSLEER. This CDR3 has 14 residues. This CDR3 reads CASRKTRDSGEQYF. CDR3 sequence (DNA): TGCGCCAGCAGAAAGACCAGGGATTCTGGCGAGCAGTACTTC.

This clonotype occurred many times. The genes are TRBV4-3 and TRBJ2-7; D gene unclear. The V gene lost 1 base and the J gene lost 4 bases, with 14 bases spanning the gap. The CDR3 is 15 amino acids. The germline CDR1 and CDR2 sequences are LGHNA and YSLEER. The CDR3 reads CASSQGPLHGYEQYF. The CDR3 DNA sequence: TGCGCCAGCAGCCAAGGTCCTCTACACGGGTACGAGCAGTACTTC.

This clonotype was picked up many times. The V gene is TRBV25-1, the J gene TRBJ2-7; no definite D call. Germline V gives CDR1 MGHDK, CDR2 SYGVNS. V gave up 4 bases and J gave up 2 bases, with 12 bases separating them. The length of the CDR3 is 14 residues. As DNA, the CDR3 is TGTGCCAGCAGTGTAGAGGACGGAGCCTACGAGCAGTACTTC. Its translation is CASSVEDGAYEQYF.

As for this clonotype: A single base separates this from a much larger clone, so it may be a read error. The rearrangement links TRBV6-1 to TRBJ1-1; D call uncertain. Trimming shortened V by 5 bases and J by 0 bases, and 7 bases separated the two germline ends. This CDR3 spans 13 amino acids. The germline CDR1 and CDR2 sequences are MNHNS and SASEGT. DNA of the CDR3: TGTGCCAGCAGTATTACAGTGAACACTGAAGCTTTCTTT. Its protein product is CASSITVNTEAFF.

This clonotype was detected many times. The J gene is TRBJ2-2, the V gene TRBV29-1; D is undetermined. There are 12 residues in the CDR3. Germline assignment: CDR1 SQVTM and CDR2 ANQGSEA. V lost 7 bases to trimming and J lost 6 bases, with 12 bases between them. CDR3 coding DNA: TGCAGCGCCCGGAATGGGCCCGGGGAGCTGTTTTTT. It translates to CSARNGPGELFF.

Many counts were recorded for this clonotype. The chain couples TRBV7-2 to TRBJ2-1; 7 nucleotides match TRBD2. The CDR3 totals 14 residues. Germline V gene data show CDR1 as SGHTA and CDR2 as FQGNSA. Germline trimming cut 3 bases from V and 6 bases from J; bases unmatched to any gene: 5. CDR3 bases: TGTGCCAGCAGCTTGGGCGGGAGCATCAATGAGCAGTTCTTC. It encodes CASSLGGSINEQFF. The whole variable domain, remainder taken from reference TRBV7-2 and TRBJ2-1, is GAGVSQSPSNKVTEKGKDVELRCDPISGHTALYWYRQSLGQGLEFLIYFQGNSAPDKSGLPSDRFSAERTGGSVSTLTIQRTQQEDSAVYLCASSLGGSINEQFFGPGTRLTVL.

This clonotype was counted a few times. This chain uses TRBV20-1 with TRBJ2-5, with 11 positions matching TRBD2. This CDR3 spans 15 amino acids. Trimming removed 1 base from V and 5 bases from J; junction bases left unmatched: 6. CDR1 is DFQATT, CDR2 SNEGSKA, per germline (reference sequence). The CDR3 DNA sequence: TGCAGTGCTAGAGCCGCTAGCGGGAGGAGTGAGACCCAGTACTTC. Translating gives CSARAASGRSETQYF.

This clonotype was seen a few times. V is TRBV20-1 and J is TRBJ2-6, with 8 bases identical to TRBD2. The CDR3 loop spans 16 amino acids. With V trimmed by 5 bases and J by 0 bases, 6 bases remained unmatched. Germline V CDR1 and CDR2: DFQATT, SNEGSKA (reference sequence). The CDR3 loop reads CSAGLARVSGANVLTF. CDR3 DNA: TGCAGTGCTGGACTAGCCCGCGTCTCTGGGGCCAACGTCCTGACTTTC.

This clonotype has just a few counts. V usage is TRBV28 and J usage is TRBJ1-4; maybe TRBD1 (5 bases). Trimming removed 3 bases from V and 7 bases from J, with 27 bases in between. From germline, CDR1 is MDHEN and CDR2 SYDVKM. The CDR3 covers 19 residues. CDR3 sequence: CASSFLGSGGRLFSEKLFF. The CDR3 DNA reads as TGTGCCAGCAGTTTTTTGGGTTCGGGGGGACGCCTTTTCAGTGAAAAACTGTTTTTT. Filled out from reference TRBV28 and TRBJ1-4, the complete variable domain reads DVKVTQSSRYLVKRTGEKVFLECVQDMDHENMFWYRQDPGLGLRLIYFSYDVKMKEKGDIPEGYSVSREKKERFSLILESASTNQTSMYLCASSFLGSGGRLFSEKLFFGSGTQLSVL.

This clonotype has more than one count but fewer than ten. The V gene is TRBV15, the J gene TRBJ2-1; perhaps TRBD1 as D (7 bases). Germline V gene data show CDR1 as LNHNV and CDR2 as YYDKDF (reference sequence). V dropped 5 bases and J dropped 8 bases, with 13 bases sitting between them. CDR3 length: 13 amino acids. DNA for the CDR3: TGTGCCACCAGCCGCACCAGGGGGGATGAGCAGTTCTTC. Its translation is CATSRTRGDEQFF.

This clonotype has a handful of counts. The chain combines TRBV7-2 with TRBJ2-1, with 13 bases aligning to TRBD2. Germline CDR1 is SGHTA and CDR2 is FQGNSA. The CDR3 length is 16 residues. The ends lost 1 base at V and 9 bases at J; junction bases unmatched: 6. The CDR3 coding sequence is TGTGCCAGCAGCTTAGAAGGGACTAGCGGGATACGTGAGCAGTTCTTC. Translating it yields CASSLEGTSGIREQFF.

This clonotype was detected only a few times. The chain joins TRBV29-1 to TRBJ2-6; D call uncertain. CDR1 is SQVTM, CDR2 ANQGSEA, per germline. The CDR3 is 15 residues long. V was clipped by 0 bases and J by 2 bases, with 8 bases between them. CDR3 sequence (DNA): TGCAGCGTTGAAGACAGTGGGGCTGGGGCCAACGTCCTGACTTTC. Its translation: CSVEDSGAGANVLTF.

The rearrangement uses TRBV29-1 and TRBJ2-1, with a tentative D call TRBD1 (6 bases). The CDR3 length is 18 residues. V was pared by 2 bases and J by 0 bases, with 20 bases between. The germline gives CDR1 SQVTM, CDR2 ANQGSEA. The CDR3 DNA sequence: TGCAGCGTTGAAAACCCCCCAAAAGACAGGAGCTCCTACAATGAGCAGTTCTTC. This codes for CSVENPPKDRSSYNEQFF.

This clonotype turned up a few times. The chain has TRBV7-6 and TRBJ2-5, with 10 bases matching TRBD1. CDR3 length: 18 amino acids. The trim removed 1 base at V and 2 bases at J, leaving 10 bases unmatched. Germline lookup yields CDR1 SGHVS and CDR2 FNYEAQ. The CDR3 is CASSLVGRTGGYQETQYF. Written as DNA, the CDR3 is TGTGCCAGCAGCTTAGTAGGGAGGACAGGGGGTTATCAAGAGACCCAGTACTTC.

This clonotype was observed at least ten times. V and J are TRBV20-1 and TRBJ2-3; 7 nucleotides agree with TRBD2. The CDR3 has 13 residues. From germline, CDR1 is DFQATT and CDR2 SNEGSKA (reference sequence). After removal of 5 bases from V and 8 bases from J, the junction contained 10 bases not matched to a gene. CDR3 nucleotide sequence: TGCAGTGCTCATTCGGGTAGCGGGCTTACGCAGTATTTT. Protein sequence: CSAHSGSGLTQYF.